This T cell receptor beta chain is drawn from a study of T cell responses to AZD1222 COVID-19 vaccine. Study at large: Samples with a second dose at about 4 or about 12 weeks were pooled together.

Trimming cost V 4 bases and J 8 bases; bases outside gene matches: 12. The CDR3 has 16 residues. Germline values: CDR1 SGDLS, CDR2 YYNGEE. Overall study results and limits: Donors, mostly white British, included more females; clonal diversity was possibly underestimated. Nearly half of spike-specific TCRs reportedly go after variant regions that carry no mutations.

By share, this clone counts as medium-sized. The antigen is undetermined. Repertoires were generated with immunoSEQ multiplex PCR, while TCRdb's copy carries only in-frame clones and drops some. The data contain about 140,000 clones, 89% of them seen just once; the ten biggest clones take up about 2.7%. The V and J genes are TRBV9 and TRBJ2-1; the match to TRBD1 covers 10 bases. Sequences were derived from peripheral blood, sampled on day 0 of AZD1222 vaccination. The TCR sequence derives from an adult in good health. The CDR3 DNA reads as TGTGCCAGCAGCCCAAGAAGTGGGGACAGGGGTGATGAGCAGTTCTTC. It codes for CASSPRSGDRGDEQFF.